The sequence of this TCR beta chain was determined in a study of shared clonotypes between healthy human individuals. Study-level results: The small donor group covered limited genetic and exposure diversity. The rarefaction results pointed to incomplete sorted-subset sequencing despite large depth.

The assay was immunoSEQ multiplex PCR, and TCRdb's table has in-frame clones only and misses some. The table includes about 2.4 million clones, under 95% detected once. Only Caucasian adults living in Nashville, Tennessee made up the donor group. This clone has only one observation. Its specificity is unknown. Germline V gene data show CDR1 as SGHTA and CDR2 as FQGNSA. CDR3 length equals 12 residues. V lost 5 bases and J 10 bases, leaving 12 bases between the germline ends. The chain employs TRBV7-2 and TRBJ2-1, with D perhaps TRBD2 (6 bases). The material sequenced was naive CD4+ T cells from PBMCs. Subset reported: CD45RA+ positively selected. The TCR comes from a man between 18 and 29 years old in good health. Some clones in this sample may be carry-over from other donors' samples. The CDR3, as DNA: TGTGCCAGCAGCCGATCCGCGGGGGAGCAGTTCTTC. It specifies CASSRSAGEQFF. The full variable domain, in which reference TRBV7-2 and TRBJ2-1 provide the parts outside the CDR3, is GAGVSQSPSNKVTEKGKDVELRCDPISGHTALYWYRQSLGQGLEFLIYFQGNSAPDKSGLPSDRFSAERTGGSVSTLTIQRTQQEDSAVYLCASSRSAGEQFFGPGTRLTVL.